This T cell receptor (beta chain) was found in a study of shared clonotypes between healthy human individuals (TCRdb year 2020). Looking at the study overall: Two women and a few men aged 18 to 49 years were included in the cohort. Per donor, three plates each were used for CD4 naive and CD4 memory, two for CD8 naive, and one for CD8 memory. To estimate repertoire size and how much clonotype sharing occurs between individuals, the study deeply sequenced the blood TCR repertoires of a handful of healthy adults. To increase sequencing depth and limit assay-specific biases, TCR repertoire library preparation and sequencing were carried out by different laboratories using diverse techniques. Per donor, leukapheresis produced somewhere between about 0.8 and 9 billion PBMCs. The paper as a whole reports these results and caveats: Larger estimated clonotype richness was generally found for naive subsets than for memory subsets. Pairwise subsampling led to the expectation that sequencing depth would affect the degree of clonotype sharing among donors. Around 5.4% of naive CD4, around 3.5% of naive CD8, approximately 2% of memory CD4, and 0.4% of memory CD8 clonotypes were shared across a handful of donors. The small number of donors limited the genetic and exposure-history diversity represented. Rarefaction of sorted-subset datasets indicated incomplete sequencing despite the large sequencing depth. Higher generation probabilities were observed for clonotypes shared by all four sorted-subset donors than for non-shared clonotypes. Sampling was restricted to blood, and TCR repertoires in tissues likely differ from the TCR repertoires found in blood.

Using the deep immunoSEQ assay, multiplex PCR amplified TCR CDR3 regions from genomic DNA. Genomic DNA extracted from each cell subset was distributed evenly over all wells of several immunoSEQ 96-well plates, and each plate served as one replicate. For sorted subsets, each replicate PCR was loaded with 150 to 250 ng genomic DNA, equivalent to about 33,000 T cell genomes. Purified libraries were quantified with a Qubit 3.0 fluorometer, sized on a Bioanalyzer 2100, and re-quantified with the KAPA Library Quantification kit. Each immunoSEQ 96-well plate was sequenced on its own single-read 150-cycle Illumina NextSeq 550 flow cell. In the original analysis: Because the immunoSEQ output held only junctional sequences and lacked quality scores, the filtering could not match the filtering applied to full-length reads. Sequences were annotated with PyIR, a Python wrapper for IgBLAST v1.9, using IMGT germline references to assign V/J genes and CDR3. Any read was removed if the V/J assignment was weak (E-value above 1e-6), the CDR3 was missing, or the read contained stop codons, out-of-frame junctions, or ambiguous translated residues. V3J clonotypes were defined as sequences sharing the same inferred V gene, J gene, and CDR3 amino acid sequence. Percentage overlap between repertoires was computed as shared unique clonotypes divided by the size of the smaller repertoire. Repertoire richness was assessed with RTK rarefaction, the Chao1 estimator, and Recon v2.1 estimates of unobserved clonotypes. Generation probabilities for all TCRbeta clonotypes obtained by the gDNA method from a few donors were computed using OLGA. This immuneACCESS table, as held by TCRdb, lists in-frame sequences with V and J called but not all clones. Of the missing ones, under half trace to an unresolved V gene in checked studies; the others have no known cause. The V and J calls and clone size are taken from that table; D and trimming were inferred from the DNA. For this sample the table gives about 1.1 million clones, of which around 77% were detected only once. The biggest ten clones account for roughly 0.83% of the sample.

Worth noting for this clone: There is no known antigen for this receptor. There are no base qualities to consult, and no much larger clone falls within one base.

V has 8 bases trimmed and J has 2 bases trimmed; junction bases matching no gene number 1. From the cysteine up to the phenylalanine, the CDR3 has a length of 12 residues. Left in the record is the CDR3 DNA by itself, 36 bases read in frame from the first base. The donors were healthy, HIV-negative adults with no recently reported acute infections or vaccinations. Every donor was a Caucasian adult residing in Nashville, Tennessee, USA. CD4+ T cells were enriched by magnetic negative selection, after which naive cells were positively selected on CD45RA and the negative fraction was taken as the memory subset. After blood collection by leukapheresis, PBMCs were isolated using Ficoll-Histopaque density gradient centrifugation and then cryopreserved in the vapor phase of liquid nitrogen. Analytical flow cytometry was used to check the purity and quantity of each magnetically sorted T cell population. Each sorted fraction had its genomic DNA isolated and then quantified by UV absorbance on a Nanodrop 2000c.

Sequences were obtained from memory CD4+ T cells from PBMCs. The sample's cell subset or site label, decoded: CD45RA-negative fraction. This TCR was recovered from a man between 18 and 29 years old in good health. Some clones in this sample may be carry-over from other donors' samples. The V and J segments used are TRBV23-1 and TRBJ2-7, with 9 central nucleotides matching TRBD2. TRBV23-1 belongs to the ORF category, with a function that is uncertain. CDR3 region: CASGTSPYEQYF. The DNA sequence is as follows: TGCGCCAGCGGGACTAGCCCCTACGAGCAGTACTTC.